Presented here are 18 T cell receptor beta chains from one specimen sequenced in a study of blood T cell repertoires in COVID-19. Data came from immunoSEQ multiplex PCR; TCRdb stores just in-frame clones and leaves some out. This sample has 110,000 or so clones, with around 83% found just once. Sequences were obtained from peripheral blood. These receptor sequences come from a woman aged 70-85 years with acute or convalescent COVID-19.

This clone is a singleton in its sample. This rearrangement joins TRBV18 to TRBJ2-3; 8 bases map to TRBD1. The CDR3 totals 14 residues. Germline values: CDR1 KGHSH, CDR2 LQKENI. V lost 6 bases, J lost 2 bases, and 4 bases stayed unmatched. CDR3 amino acids: CASSLDRATDTQYF. CDR3 nucleotide sequence: TGTGCCAGCTCTCTGGACAGGGCCACAGATACGCAGTATTTT.

This clone was detected a few times. The gene calls are TRBV5-1 and TRBJ1-2; tentatively, D is TRBD1 (5 bases). The germline CDR1 and CDR2 sequences are SGHRS and YFSETQ. With 0 bases removed from V and 6 bases from J, the gap between germline ends came to 12 bases. There are 14 residues in the CDR3. This chain's CDR3 is CASSLGGREHGYTF. The CDR3 DNA reads TGCGCCAGCAGCTTGGGTGGCAGGGAACATGGCTACACCTTC.

V usage is TRBV19 and J usage is TRBJ2-2; 7 nucleotides match TRBD2. Germline V lookup: CDR1 LNHDA, CDR2 SQIVND (reference sequence). V lost 7 bases to trimming and J lost 4 bases; unmatched junction nucleotides: 6. The CDR3 is made up of 14 amino acids. The CDR3 nucleotides are TGTGCCAGTACCCCGGGAGGAAGCACCGGGGAGCTGTTTTTT. This encodes CASTPGGSTGELFF.

This chain joins TRBV19 and TRBJ1-5; TRBD1 is a possible D gene (5 bases). V lost 1 base to trimming and J lost 4 bases, with 8 bases between them. The CDR3 is 14 amino acids. The germline CDR1 and CDR2 sequences are LNHDA and SQIVND (reference sequence). The CDR3 DNA is TGTGCCAGTAGTATAGTAGACAGAAATCAGCCCCAGCATTTT. It encodes CASSIVDRNQPQHF.

Points on this clone: Other DNA variants within this sample encode the same CDR3. The V gene is TRBV7-9, the J gene TRBJ1-5; 7 nucleotides line up with TRBD1. The length of the CDR3 is 14 residues. CDR1 SEHNR and CDR2 FQNEAQ come from the germline V gene (reference sequence). Trimming removed 1 base from V and 4 bases from J; junction bases left unmatched: 1. CDR3 loop: CASSLGQGNQPQHF. CDR3 in DNA: TGTGCCAGCAGCTTAGGACAGGGTAATCAGCCCCAGCATTTT.

This chain joins TRBV12-5 and TRBJ2-5; TRBD2 aligns across 7 bases. CDR3 length: 13 residues. Looked up from germline, CDR1 is LGHNT and CDR2 is FRNRAP. J was trimmed by 2 bases and V by 7 bases; bases with no gene match: 4. For the CDR3, the DNA is TGTGCTAGTGCGGCTAGCGGACAAGAGACCCAGTACTTC. Translation: CASAASGQETQYF.

The V gene is TRBV5-1, the J gene TRBJ1-2; TRBD1 matches at 7 bases. V dropped 0 bases and J dropped 5; count of bases not matched to a gene: 10. Germline CDR1 is SGHRS and CDR2 is YFSETQ. The CDR3 is made up of 16 amino acids. The CDR3 nucleotides read TGCGCCAGCAGCTTGGGGCAGGGGGAAGTTCGGTATGGCTACACCTTC. Amino acid sequence: CASSLGQGEVRYGYTF.

V and J are TRBV3-1 (or the pseudogene TRBV3-2) and TRBJ2-2; TRBD1 might be the D (6 bases). Between the trimmed V and J ends, which lost 4 bases and 1 base, there was a span of 10 bases. CDR3 size: 15 residues. Germline assignment: CDR1 LGHDT and CDR2 YNNKEL (reference sequence). CDR3 region: CASSLADRNTGELFF. CDR3 bases: TGTGCCAGCAGCCTCGCGGACAGGAACACCGGGGAGCTGTTTTTT.

V and J are TRBV3-1 (or the pseudogene TRBV3-2) and TRBJ2-3; 11 bases match TRBD2. CDR3 length: 16 amino acids. The V gene's germline CDR1 is LGHDT and CDR2 YNNKEL (reference sequence). V shed 1 base and J 4 bases; nucleotides not matched to a gene: 4. The DNA of the CDR3 is TGTGCCAGCAGCCAAGCTGCTAGCGGGAGGCCAGATACGCAGTATTTT. It codes for CASSQAASGRPDTQYF.

The gene calls are TRBV28 and TRBJ1-3; a possible D gene is TRBD1 (5 bases). Trimming cost V 5 bases and J 0 bases, with 14 bases left between them. The CDR3 has 16 amino acids. Looked up from germline, CDR1 is MDHEN and CDR2 is SYDVKM. CDR3 nucleotides: TGTGCCAGCAGTCTCCGACAGTCCCTCTCTGGAAACACCATATATTTT. This translates into CASSLRQSLSGNTIYF.

This chain links TRBV7-2 with TRBJ2-6; D gene uncertain. CDR3 size: 16 residues. Germline V gene data show CDR1 as SGHTA and CDR2 as FQGNSA. The V gene lost 1 base and the J gene lost 0 bases, with 7 bases spanning the gap. The CDR3 DNA reads TGTGCCAGCAGCTTAGGGGCGTACTCTGGGGCCAACGTCCTGACTTTC. This translates into CASSLGAYSGANVLTF.

This clone was seen repeatedly, ten times or more. The J gene is TRBJ1-5, the V gene TRBV19; D may be TRBD1 (6 bases). CDR1 LNHDA and CDR2 SQIVND come from the germline V gene (reference sequence). Trimming took 5 bases from V and 1 from J, leaving 18 bases between them. This CDR3 comprises 17 residues. The DNA of the CDR3 is TGTGCCAGTAGTGAGGTGGCGGGGGGCGTAAGCAATCAGCCCCAGCATTTT. Translation: CASSEVAGGVSNQPQHF.

The chain carries TRBV3-1 (or the pseudogene TRBV3-2) and TRBJ1-2; D is perhaps TRBD1 (5 bases). Trimming pared 1 base from V and 8 bases from J, leaving 14 bases between. CDR1 and CDR2 (germline): LGHDT, YNNKEL (reference sequence). This CDR3 region has 14 residues. The DNA for the CDR3 is TGTGCCAGCAGCCAAGGCTCTAAGGGGTACGGCTACACCTTC. Translating it yields CASSQGSKGYGYTF.

Turning to this clone: A junction end diverges from the germline sequence, so it may reflect a read error. The chain combines TRBV5-5 with TRBJ1-2; TRBD1 matches 8 bases. The CDR3 extends over 15 amino acids. CDR1 SGHKS and CDR2 YYEKEE come from the germline V gene (reference sequence). The CDR3 DNA reads as TGTGCCAGCAGTTTGGGGACAGGCGTGAAGTATGGCTACACCTTC. Amino acids: CASSLGTGVKYGYTF. Full variable domain (missing parts from reference TRBV5-5 and TRBJ1-2): DAGVTQSPTHLIKTRGQQVTLRCSPISGHKSVSWYQQVLGQGPQFIFQYYEKEERGRGNFPDRFSARQFPNYSSELNVNALLLGDSALYLCASSLGTGVKYGYTFGSGTRLTVV.

The chain joins TRBV3-1 (or the pseudogene TRBV3-2) to TRBJ1-6, with TRBD1 matching 10 bases. The CDR3 loop spans 14 amino acids. Germline trimming cut 1 base from V and 9 bases from J; bases unmatched to any gene: 0. Germline values: CDR1 LGHDT, CDR2 YNNKEL (reference sequence). CDR3: CASSQGTGGSPLHF. The CDR3 DNA follows: TGTGCCAGCAGCCAAGGGACAGGGGGTTCACCCCTCCACTTT.

In nucleotides, the CDR3 is TGCGCCAGCAGCCCGGACAGGGTCGGAGGCTACACCTTC. Protein product: CASSPDRVGGYTF. The chain joins TRBV5-1 to TRBJ1-2; TRBD1 matches at 8 bases. CDR1 and CDR2 from the germline V gene are SGHRS and YFSETQ. This CDR3 contains 13 residues. With V trimmed by 4 bases and J by 8 bases, 7 bases remained unmatched.

This rearrangement joins TRBV28 to TRBJ2-1; 11 positions match TRBD1. With V trimmed by 2 bases and J by 4 bases, 1 base remained unmatched. From germline, CDR1 is MDHEN and CDR2 SYDVKM. This CDR3 is built from 15 residues. CDR3: CASSLGTGGYNEQFF. The CDR3 DNA sequence: TGTGCCAGCAGTTTAGGGACAGGGGGATACAATGAGCAGTTCTTC.

V and J are TRBV28 and TRBJ2-5; weak D call: TRBD1 (5 bases). Trimming cost V 3 bases and J 1 base, with 9 bases left between them. Germline CDR1 reads MDHEN; CDR2 reads SYDVKM. The CDR3 loop spans 14 amino acids. CDR3 protein: CASSFRQLQETQYF. For the CDR3, the DNA is TGTGCCAGCAGTTTCCGACAGCTCCAAGAGACCCAGTACTTC.